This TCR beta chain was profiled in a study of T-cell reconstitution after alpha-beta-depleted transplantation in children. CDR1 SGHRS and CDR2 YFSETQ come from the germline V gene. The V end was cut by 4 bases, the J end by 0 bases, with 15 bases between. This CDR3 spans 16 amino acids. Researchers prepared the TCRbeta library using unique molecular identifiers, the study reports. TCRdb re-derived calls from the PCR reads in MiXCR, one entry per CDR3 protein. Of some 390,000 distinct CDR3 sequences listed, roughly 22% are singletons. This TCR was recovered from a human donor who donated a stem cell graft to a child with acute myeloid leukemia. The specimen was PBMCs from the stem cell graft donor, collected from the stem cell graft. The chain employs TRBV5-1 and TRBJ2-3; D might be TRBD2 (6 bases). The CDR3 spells CASSPGRGMSTDTQYF. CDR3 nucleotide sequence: TGCGCCAGCAGCCCTGGCCGGGGGATGAGCACAGATACGCAGTATTTT. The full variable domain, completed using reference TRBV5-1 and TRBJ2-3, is KAGVTQTPRYLIKTRGQQVTLSCSPISGHRSVSWYQQTPGQGLQFLFEYFSETQRNKGNFPGRFSGRQFSNSRSEMNVSTLELGDSALYLCASSPGRGMSTDTQYFGPGTRLTVL.